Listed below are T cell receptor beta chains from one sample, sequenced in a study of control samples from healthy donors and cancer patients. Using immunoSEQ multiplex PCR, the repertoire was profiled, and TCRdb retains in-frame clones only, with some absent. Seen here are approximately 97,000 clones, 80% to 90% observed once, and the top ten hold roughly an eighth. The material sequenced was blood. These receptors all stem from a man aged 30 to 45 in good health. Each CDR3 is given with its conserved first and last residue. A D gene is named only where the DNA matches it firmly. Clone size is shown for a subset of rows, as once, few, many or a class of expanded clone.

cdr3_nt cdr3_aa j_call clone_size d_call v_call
TGTGCCAGCAGCTTCGGGGTGGGGGTAACCTACGAGCAGTACTTC CASSFGVGVTYEQYF TRBJ2-7 - - TRBV11-2
TGCGCCAGCAGCTTGCAATCAACTAATGAAAAACTGTTTTTT CASSLQSTNEKLFF TRBJ1-4 - - TRBV5-1
TGTGCCTGGAGCGGACCCATGGGTTTGGACTATGGCTACACCTTC CAWSGPMGLDYGYTF TRBJ1-2 - - TRBV30
TGTGCCAGCAGCGCTAGCGGGAGGGGAGATACGCAGTATTTT CASSASGRGDTQYF TRBJ2-3 once TRBD2 TRBV7-9
TGCGCCAGCAGCGTGGGGGCCACAGATACGCAGTATTTT CASSVGATDTQYF TRBJ2-3 - - TRBV5-1
TGTGCCAGCAGCTTGGACAGAGTAAACTATGGCTACACCTTC CASSLDRVNYGYTF TRBJ1-2 - - TRBV5-5
TGTGCCAGCAGCAAGTACCGGGAGACCGGGGAGCTGTTTTTT CASSKYRETGELFF TRBJ2-2 once - TRBV13
TGTGCCAGCAGCTGGAGGGGGGCAGCTGAAGCTTTCTTT CASSWRGAAEAFF TRBJ1-1 - - TRBV7-9
TGTGCCATCAGTGGTTCAGGGAGTGGCTACACCTTC CAISGSGSGYTF TRBJ1-2 - - TRBV10-3
TGTGCCAGCAGCGTATCCGGGAGACCCAGCACAGATACGCAGTATTTT CASSVSGRPSTDTQYF TRBJ2-3 - - TRBV9
TGTGCCAGCAGCCGGGACAGGAGGATTGAAAAAACGACCTACGAGCAGTACTTC CASSRDRRIEKTTYEQYF TRBJ2-7 - - TRBV21-1
TGTGCCAGCTCACTCGCGGGACTAGCGGCCGTCAATGAGCAGTTCTTC CASSLAGLAAVNEQFF TRBJ2-1 - TRBD2 TRBV18
TGTGCCAGCAGAACCGGGACAGGGTACTACGAGCAGTACTTC CASRTGTGYYEQYF TRBJ2-7 - TRBD1 TRBV28
TGTGCCAGCAGTATGAGGGAGACCTCCTACGAGCAGTACTTC CASSMRETSYEQYF TRBJ2-7 - - TRBV27
TGTGCCAGCAGCTTGGCAGGGTTCTCTGGAAACACCATATATTTT CASSLAGFSGNTIYF TRBJ1-3 - - TRBV7-3
TGTGCCAGCAGCCGGGGGAGGGGCCCGAGCTCCTACGAGCAGTACTTC CASSRGRGPSSYEQYF TRBJ2-7 - TRBD2 TRBV7-2
TGTGCCAGCAGCTTAGTCAGGGAGGGGAGGTACGAGCAGTACTTC CASSLVREGRYEQYF TRBJ2-7 few TRBD2 TRBV13
TGTGCCAGCAGCCAAGATATGGGCAGCTCCAATGGCTACACCTTC CASSQDMGSSNGYTF TRBJ1-2 - - TRBV4-2
TGTGCCAGCAGTGTAAAGGTGGAGCAGCCCCAGCATTTT CASSVKVEQPQHF TRBJ1-5 - - TRBV2
TGTGCCAGCAGCCTAGGAAAAGGGGCCACAAATGAAAAACTGTTTTTT CASSLGKGATNEKLFF TRBJ1-4 - - TRBV28
TGTGCCAGCAGCCAACAGGGGGGGGTCGATGAGCAGTTCTTC CASSQQGGVDEQFF TRBJ2-1 - - TRBV3-1/TRBV3-2
TGTGCCAGCAGCCCCTGGACAGGGGATGAAAAACTGTTTTTT CASSPWTGDEKLFF TRBJ1-4 - TRBD1 TRBV7-8
TGTGCCAGCAGGGAGGGGAGAGAATATGGCTACACCTTC CASREGREYGYTF TRBJ1-2 - - TRBV28
TGCGCCAGCAGCTTGGCGACAGGGTTTTCCTACGAGCAGTACTTC CASSLATGFSYEQYF TRBJ2-7 - TRBD1 TRBV5-1
TGTGCCAGCAGTTTTTCGACAGGGAATCAGCCCCAGCATTTT CASSFSTGNQPQHF TRBJ1-5 - TRBD1 TRBV28
TGTGCCAGCTCCGACAGGGAAACTAACTATGGCTACACCTTC CASSDRETNYGYTF TRBJ1-2 - TRBD1 TRBV28
TGCGCCAGCAGTACCCTTAGCGGGAGGGCTAGCACAGATACGCAGTATTTT CASSTLSGRASTDTQYF TRBJ2-3 - TRBD2 TRBV10-1
TGTGCCACCGGGGAGGGGCTAGCGAGCTCCTACAATGAGCAGTTCTTC CATGEGLASSYNEQFF TRBJ2-1 - TRBD2 TRBV24-1
TGTGCCAGCAGTTTTGGTGGGGGGTTTTTAATCACTGAAGCTTTCTTT CASSFGGGFLITEAFF TRBJ1-1 once - TRBV28
TGCGCCAGCAGCCAAAACCAGGGTGAAAACATTCAGTACTTC CASSQNQGENIQYF TRBJ2-4 - - TRBV4-1
TGTGCCAGCAGTGGGGGGATCGACAGGGCCATTTACACCTTC CASSGGIDRAIYTF TRBJ1-2 - TRBD1 TRBV2
TGTGCCAGCAGCTCTACCAGGGGGCGCGACACTGAAGCTTTCTTT CASSSTRGRDTEAFF TRBJ1-1 - TRBD1 TRBV7-3
TGCGCCAGCAGTCTCCTCGTAGAAGTGCGGGTCGGGGTGTTGAACACTGAAGCTTTCTTT CASSLLVEVRVGVLNTEAFF TRBJ1-1 - - TRBV23-1
TGTGCCAGCAGTGATTCGGGGAGATCTTACGGCGAGCAGTACTTC CASSDSGRSYGEQYF TRBJ2-7 - - TRBV25-1
TGTGCCAGCAGCTTGGTGGCCTACAATGAGCAGTTCTTC CASSLVAYNEQFF TRBJ2-1 - - TRBV11-3
TGTGCCAGCAGTACCATTACCGGGACAGGGGGCTACTCCTATAATTCACCCCTCCACTTT CASSTITGTGGYSYNSPLHF TRBJ1-6 - TRBD1 TRBV27
TGTGCCAGCAGCCAAGGTTACGGACAGGGGGCACACACCGGGGAGCTGTTTTTT CASSQGYGQGAHTGELFF TRBJ2-2 - TRBD1 TRBV3-1/TRBV3-2
TGTGCCAGCTCACCAGCGACAGGGCTCCCCACCTATGGCTACACCTTC CASSPATGLPTYGYTF TRBJ1-2 - TRBD1 TRBV18
TGTGCCACCAGTGACCCCACCACAGGGCTCAGCGAGACCCAGTACTTC CATSDPTTGLSETQYF TRBJ2-5 - - TRBV24-1
TGTGCCAGCACACAGGGGGCAGGGAATTCACCCCTCCACTTT CASTQGAGNSPLHF TRBJ1-6 - - TRBV21-1
TGTGCCAGCAGTGATCAGGGGGGTTTGGTCACCGGGGAGCTGTTTTTT CASSDQGGLVTGELFF TRBJ2-2 - - TRBV27
TGTGCCAGCAGCTTCGGGACAGGGGGTGGGGAGCCCCAGCATTTT CASSFGTGGGEPQHF TRBJ1-5 - TRBD1 TRBV13
TGCAGCGTTGAGCGACTAGACCGATACGAGCAGTACTTC CSVERLDRYEQYF TRBJ2-7 - - TRBV29-1
TGTGCCAGCAGCGTTCGGGACAGGCCTTGGGAAAAACTGTTTTTT CASSVRDRPWEKLFF TRBJ1-4 - TRBD1 TRBV5-4
TGTGCCAGCAGCTCAGGCTCGAGAAGGGCCTTGGGCTACACCTTC CASSSGSRRALGYTF TRBJ1-2 - - TRBV11-2
TGTGCCAGCAGCTTAGTGTTTTCAGCTGCCGAGCAGTACTTC CASSLVFSAAEQYF TRBJ2-7 - - TRBV7-2
TGTGCCAGCAGCCAAGGGTTAGCGGGAGGGCCGAGAGAGCAGTACTTC CASSQGLAGGPREQYF TRBJ2-7 - TRBD2 TRBV4-2
TGTGCCAGTAGTATAACTAGCGTTTTGGAGACCCAGTACTTC CASSITSVLETQYF TRBJ2-5 - TRBD2 TRBV19
TGCGCCAGCGGAATTCGCGGGTCTAGCACAGATACGCAGTATTTT CASGIRGSSTDTQYF TRBJ2-3 - - TRBV5-1
TGTGCCAGCAGTAAATCGGGGGACATGAACACTGAAGCTTTCTTT CASSKSGDMNTEAFF TRBJ1-1 - - TRBV6-5
TGTGCCAGCAGTTTTAGTGGGTCAGAGAACACTGAAGCTTTCTTT CASSFSGSENTEAFF TRBJ1-1 - - TRBV28
TGCGCCAGCAGGACCGGGACCTCCTACGAGCAGTACTTC CASRTGTSYEQYF TRBJ2-7 - - TRBV5-1
TGTGCCAGCAGCACCCGGCTTTCGGCGGGCAATGAGCAGTTCTTC CASSTRLSAGNEQFF TRBJ2-1 - - TRBV7-9
TGTGCCTCTCTTCCGGGGGGAGGTACGAGCAATCAGCCCCAGCATTTT CASLPGGGTSNQPQHF TRBJ1-5 once - TRBV19
TGTGCCACCGCGGGACAGGCTTCGGGCACAGATACGCAGTATTTT CATAGQASGTDTQYF TRBJ2-3 - TRBD1 TRBV24-1
TGTGCCAGTAGTCTGAATTTAGGAAGAGACAGGGGACACTACAATGAGCAGTTCTTC CASSLNLGRDRGHYNEQFF TRBJ2-1 - TRBD1 TRBV19
TGTGCCAGCAGCCAAGAGGCTAGCGGGAGCTCCTACAATGAGCAGTTCTTC CASSQEASGSSYNEQFF TRBJ2-1 - TRBD2 TRBV14